A selection of T cell receptor beta chains follows, all from one sample in a study of blood T cells in healthy people across ages. Using its own MiXCR run on the 5' RACE reads, TCRdb lists one record per CDR3 protein. The table records more than 500,000 distinct CDR3 sequences, approximately 30% of them present only once. The material sequenced was blood. These receptors all stem from a woman aged 70-85 years in good health. Both conserved end residues are part of each CDR3. The D gene is left open where the match is weak. Some rows have no size entry. The others give once, few or many, or a class for an expanded clone.

>TRBD2|few|TRBJ2-1|TRBV29-1
TGCAGCGTTGAGGTGGCGGGGGGGCCTTATGAGCAGTTCTTC
CSVEVAGGPYEQFF
>TRBD2|.|TRBJ2-3|TRBV7-2
TGTGCCAGCAGCCGGTCGGTCCCGCGGGGGAGCACAGATACGCAGTACTTT
CASSRSVPRGSTDTQYF
>TRBD1|.|TRBJ1-4|TRBV28
TGTGCCAGCAGCCTTCCGGGGACAGCAACTAATGAAAAACTGTTTTTT
CASSLPGTATNEKLFF
>TRBD1|.|TRBJ1-2|TRBV7-9
TGTGCCAGCAGCGAATGGGACAGAGCTAACTATGGCTACACCTTC
CASSEWDRANYGYTF
>.|.|TRBJ1-4|TRBV20-1
TGCAGTGCTAGTGGGTCAGCAACTAATGAAAAACTGTTTTTT
CSASGSATNEKLFF
>.|.|TRBJ2-3|TRBV20-1
TGCAGCGCCACTCCGTTTAGGACAGATACGCAGTATTTT
CSATPFRTDTQYF
>TRBD2|few|TRBJ2-1|TRBV9
TGTGCCAGCAGCCCCCCCGGGACTAGCGGCAATGAGCAGTTCTTC
CASSPPGTSGNEQFF
>TRBD2|few|TRBJ2-3|TRBV29-1
TGCAGCGGTGGGGTCACCGGGACTAGATCGCAGTATTTT
CSGGVTGTRSQYF
>.|.|TRBJ2-6|TRBV4-1
TGCGCCAGCAGCCAAGACCCCAAAGGGGACGGGGCCAACGTCCTGACTTTC
CASSQDPKGDGANVLTF
>.|few|TRBJ2-1|TRBV9
TGTGCCAGCAGCGTAATGGGGGGCCCGGGCAATGAGCAGTTCTTC
CASSVMGGPGNEQFF
>.|.|TRBJ1-3|TRBV20-1
TGCAGTGCTAGAGGGCCATGGGGGGGCGGAACTGGAAACACCATATATTTT
CSARGPWGGGTGNTIYF
>TRBD2|once|TRBJ2-7|TRBV7-2
TGTGCCAGCAGCCCCGCAGCGGGGGCCCCCTACGAGCAGTACTTC
CASSPAAGAPYEQYF
>.|.|TRBJ2-7|TRBV5-1
TGCGCCAGCAGCTTGGATGGGGCCCCTTCCTACGAGCAGTACTTC
CASSLDGAPSYEQYF
>.|.|TRBJ1-2|TRBV20-1
TGCAGTGCTACGCCCCGGGGGCCCGACTATGGCTACACCTTC
CSATPRGPDYGYTF
>.|once|TRBJ2-7|TRBV6-5
TGTGCCAGCAGTTACCAGGGGATCCACGAGCAGTACTTC
CASSYQGIHEQYF
>TRBD1|few|TRBJ1-2|TRBV29-1
TGCAGCGTTGTGGACAGGCTGTACGGCTACACCTTC
CSVVDRLYGYTF
>.|.|TRBJ2-1|TRBV7-9
TGTGCCAGCAGCTTAGGATACGCGCGAGAGCAGTTCTTC
CASSLGYAREQFF
>TRBD1|.|TRBJ2-5|TRBV10-3
TGTGCCATCAGTGCGACAGGGCGGGAGACCCAGTACTTC
CAISATGRETQYF
>.|.|TRBJ1-1|TRBV3-1
TGTGCCAGCAGCCAAGGCGCGGGCAGGGGGAACACTGAAGCTTTCTTT
CASSQGAGRGNTEAFF
>.|.|TRBJ2-3|TRBV6-2/TRBV6-3
TGTGCCAGCAGGGTTGTGGGCACAGATACGCAGTATTTT
CASRVVGTDTQYF
>TRBD2|.|TRBJ2-7|TRBV2
TGTGCCAGCAGCCTCGATGCTAGCGGGAGCGAGCAGTACTTC
CASSLDASGSEQYF
>.|.|TRBJ1-1|TRBV6-5
TGTGCCAGCAGTTACTCATCGGGGGTGACTGAAGCTTTCTTT
CASSYSSGVTEAFF